A single sample is the source of the 8 T cell receptor beta chains below, sequenced in a study of T cell responses to AZD1222 COVID-19 vaccine (dated by TCRdb to the early 2020s). The sample's time point label is to be understood as: baseline before first vaccination. The library relied on the immunoSEQ multiplex PCR assay. Drawn from immuneACCESS, this table holds only the in-frame rearrangements with V and J called that TCRdb kept. Clones are partly lost; checked studies trace under half to an unresolved V gene and leave the rest unexplained. Within this sample are more than 85,000 clones, with more than 85% of them counted one time only. The ten largest clonotypes hold 4% to 6% of the sample. The specimen comprised peripheral blood, sampled on day 0 of AZD1222 vaccination. The receptor set was obtained from an adult in good health.

The chain uses TRBV6-5 and TRBJ2-1, with D hard to call. Germline assignment: CDR1 MNHEY and CDR2 SVGAGI. V dropped 0 bases and J dropped 12 bases, with 18 bases sitting between them. The CDR3 loop spans 15 amino acids. CDR3 coding DNA: TGTGCCAGCAGTTACTCGATAGCCGGCCGTGGGGTGCAGTTCTTC. This sequence encodes CASSYSIAGRGVQFF.

The gene calls are TRBV19 and TRBJ1-3; TRBD1 might be the D (5 bases). V dropped 5 bases and J dropped 0 bases, with 17 bases sitting between them. CDR1 LNHDA and CDR2 SQIVND come from the germline V gene (reference sequence). The CDR3 extends over 17 amino acids. CDR3: CASSPLLQDSSGNTIYF. The CDR3 nucleotides read TGTGCCAGTAGTCCGCTACTACAGGACTCCTCTGGAAACACCATATATTTT.

The V gene is TRBV2, the J gene TRBJ2-1; D is uncertain. V shed 7 bases and J shed 5 bases, with 12 bases lying between them. This CDR3 has 13 residues. Germline V gene lookup returns CDR1 SNHLY and CDR2 FYNNEI. In DNA form, the CDR3 reads TGTGCCAGCACCTCCCCGGCAGACAATGAGCAGTTCTTC. Translating it yields CASTSPADNEQFF. The variable domain in full, completed from reference TRBV2 and TRBJ2-1, reads EPEVTQTPSHQVTQMGQEVILRCVPISNHLYFYWYRQILGQKVEFLVSFYNNEISEKSEIFDDQFSVERPDGSNFTLKIRSTKLEDSAMYFCASTSPADNEQFFGPGTRLTVL.

The V and J genes are TRBV28 and TRBJ1-2; D ambiguous. V was cut by 10 bases and J by 1 base, with 13 bases left in between. Germline lookup yields CDR1 MDHEN and CDR2 SYDVKM. This CDR3 contains 13 residues. CDR3 region: CAIRRMDNYGYTF. CDR3 coding DNA: TGTGCCATACGCAGGATGGATAACTATGGCTACACCTTC.

J is TRBJ1-2 and V is TRBV7-2, with D uncertain. Per germline, CDR1 SGHTA and CDR2 FQGNSA. The germline V and J ends were trimmed by 5 bases and 7 bases, with 17 bases remaining between them. CDR3 length equals 14 residues. The CDR3 is CASSGSVGSTGYTF. The CDR3 nucleotides read TGTGCCAGCAGCGGGTCAGTCGGGTCCACTGGCTACACCTTC. The full variable domain, rest sourced from reference TRBV7-2 and TRBJ1-2, is GAGVSQSPSNKVTEKGKDVELRCDPISGHTALYWYRQSLGQGLEFLIYFQGNSAPDKSGLPSDRFSAERTGGSVSTLTIQRTQQEDSAVYLCASSGSVGSTGYTFGSGTRLTVV.

The rearrangement links TRBV7-9 to TRBJ2-7; a weak D match, TRBD1 (6 bases). The ends were cut back, 4 bases at V and 5 bases at J, with 12 bases in the middle. This CDR3 has 13 amino acids. The germline CDR1 and CDR2 sequences are SEHNR and FQNEAQ (reference sequence). The CDR3 DNA is TGTGCCAGCAGCTCACAGGGAATCGACGAGCAGTACTTC. Its translation: CASSSQGIDEQYF.

The chain is built from TRBV5-6 and TRBJ2-5; 13 positions match TRBD2. The CDR3 runs to 16 residues. Germline V lookup: CDR1 SGHDT, CDR2 YYEEEE. V lost 1 base to trimming and J lost 3 bases; unmatched junction nucleotides: 3. The CDR3 protein is CASSLTSGGEEETQYF. CDR3 nucleotides: TGTGCCAGCAGCTTGACTAGCGGGGGGGAGGAAGAGACCCAGTACTTC.

V usage is TRBV4-3 and J usage is TRBJ2-3, with unresolved D. There are 13 residues in the CDR3. Germline assignment: CDR1 LGHNA and CDR2 YSLEER. V was clipped by 0 bases and J by 5 bases, with 6 bases between them. CDR3 amino acids: CASSQELRDTQYF. The CDR3 DNA is TGCGCCAGCAGCCAAGAACTCAGAGATACGCAGTATTTT.